The clone carrying this TCR beta chain was found once. The treatment here: oral pan-JAK inhibitor, 5-10 mg twice daily. Starting from PBMCs, sorting isolated CD4+ and CD8+ T cells. The CDR3 covers 15 residues. Germline V gives CDR1 SGHTA, CDR2 FQGTGA. V shed 0 bases and J 5 bases; nucleotides not matched to a gene: 6. The data stem from a study of CD8+ T cells in alopecia areata. Study context: Each day, treated patients took oral tofacitinib twice, at 5 to 10 mg per dose. Disease severity was quantified as SALT score of affected scalp area.

Extracted RNA was reverse transcribed, and the resulting cDNA served as sequencing template. Sequencing used immunoSEQ multiplex PCR; TCRdb keeps in-frame clones, though not all of them. The sample consists of under 95,000 clones, over 70% of them appearing once. The chain carries TRBV7-3 and TRBJ2-5, with TRBD1 matching 7 bases. This clonotype was obtained from a human donor with alopecia areata. This material consisted of CD8+ T cells sorted from blood, taken at week 44, from a patient treated with tofacitinib. DNA of the CDR3: TGTGCCAGCAGCTTAACGGGACAGAGTGGGGAGACCCAGTACTTC. It is translated as CASSLTGQSGETQYF.